Sequencing of this TCR beta chain was carried out in a study of blood T cell repertoires in COVID-19. The overall study: Acute and convalescent COVID-19 specimens originated in the United States, Italy and Spain. PBMCs, B-cell-depleted T cells, or T cells provided the cDNA or gDNA that made up the material.

Original methodology: Amplifying reference gene primers gave estimates of nucleated cell counts. The assay was immunoSEQ multiplex PCR, and TCRdb's table has in-frame clones only and misses some. Clone size and V and J calls were adopted from that table, with D and trimming inferred from the DNA. The sample holds about 88,000 clones; roughly 80% are singletons and the top ten take approximately 10%. The V gene's germline CDR1 is LNHDA and CDR2 SQIVND (reference sequence). CDR3 length equals 18 residues. The trim removed 0 bases at V and 0 bases at J, leaving 6 bases unmatched. This TCR derives from a human donor in a cohort sampled during active COVID-19. V is TRBV19 and J is TRBJ1-1; the match to TRBD1 covers 11 bases. The specimen was peripheral blood. The CDR3 coding sequence is TGTGCCAGTAGTATAGACCGGGACAGGGGGGCTTTGAACACTGAAGCTTTCTTT. Amino acid sequence: CASSIDRDRGALNTEAFF.